A single sample gave rise to the 27 T cell receptor beta chains below, sequenced in a study of blood T cell repertoires in COVID-19. Repertoires were generated with immunoSEQ multiplex PCR, while TCRdb's copy carries only in-frame clones and drops some. The sample contains about 200,000 clones, 85% to 90% of which appear only once. What was sequenced was peripheral blood. The receptor set was obtained from a man in his forties or fifties with active or convalescent COVID-19.

J is TRBJ2-7 and V is TRBV2; 7 bases line up with TRBD1. V trimming: 5 bases; J trimming: 2 bases; junction bases outside the gene matches: 3. Germline CDR1 and CDR2: SNHLY and FYNNEI. This CDR3 comprises 13 residues. DNA of the CDR3: TGTGCCAGCAGTAGGGGGCCCCCCTACGAGCAGTACTTC. Residues: CASSRGPPYEQYF.

The chain employs TRBV7-8 and TRBJ1-1, with 7 bases aligning to TRBD1. Germline CDR1 reads SGHVS; CDR2 reads FQNEAQ. V dropped 6 bases and J dropped 3; count of bases not matched to a gene: 16. CDR3 length: 17 amino acids. CDR3 sequence reads: CASSPRQGRLMDTEAFF. The CDR3 bases are TGTGCCAGCAGTCCTAGACAGGGAAGATTGATGGACACTGAAGCTTTCTTT.

The V and J genes are TRBV4-2 and TRBJ2-1; D might be TRBD2 (6 bases). Germline V gives CDR1 LGHNA, CDR2 YNFKEQ. The CDR3 has 17 residues. V lost 0 bases and J lost 6, with 18 bases in between. CDR3 sequence: CASSQDPPGRSFNEQFF. The CDR3 nucleotides are TGTGCCAGCAGCCAAGATCCCCCTGGGAGGAGCTTCAATGAGCAGTTCTTC.

The chain's CDR3 is CASSDGRGVGRFF. CDR3 in DNA: TGTGCCAGCAGTGACGGTCGTGGAGTCGGTAGGTTCTTC. J is TRBJ2-1 and V is TRBV12-3 or TRBV12-4; D remains unclear. The CDR3 loop spans 13 amino acids. V was clipped by 5 bases and J by 15 bases, with 20 bases between them.

The chain joins TRBV9 to TRBJ2-3, with TRBD1 identical over 9 bases. Germline V gives CDR1 SGDLS, CDR2 YYNGEE. J was trimmed by 5 bases and V by 3 bases; bases with no gene match: 4. CDR3 length equals 14 residues. The CDR3 reads CASSAGTGRDTQYF. CDR3 DNA: TGTGCCAGCAGCGCCGGGACAGGGAGAGATACGCAGTATTTT.

The rearrangement links TRBV7-9 to TRBJ1-1; D gene ambiguous. V dropped 5 bases and J dropped 4 bases, with 11 bases sitting between them. CDR1 is SEHNR and CDR2 is FQNEAQ in the germline V gene (reference sequence). The CDR3 contains 13 residues. Written as DNA, the CDR3 is TGTGCCAGCAGCGAAGCGCTCGGCACTGAAGCTTTCTTT. Translated: CASSEALGTEAFF.

This clone turned up a few times. The V call is TRBV7-8, the J call TRBJ1-5, with D perhaps matching TRBD1 (6 bases). V lost 5 bases, J lost 3 bases, and 11 bases lay in between. CDR1 and CDR2 from the germline V gene are SGHVS and FQNEAQ. There are 14 residues in the CDR3. Written as DNA, the CDR3 is TGTGCCAGCAGCGACTACAGGGCCAATCAGCCCCAGCATTTT. Protein sequence: CASSDYRANQPQHF. The variable domain in full, completed from reference TRBV7-8 and TRBJ1-5, reads GAGVSQSPRYKVAKRGQDVALRCDPISGHVSLFWYQQALGQGPEFLTYFQNEAQLDKSGLPSDRFFAERPEGSVSTLKIQRTQQEDSAVYLCASSDYRANQPQHFGDGTRLSIL.

The chain joins TRBV4-1 to TRBJ1-1, with 7 positions matching TRBD1. CDR1 is MGHRA, CDR2 YSYEKL, per germline. The CDR3 consists of 14 residues. J gave up 5 bases and V 4 bases, and 7 bases lay outside the gene matches. In nucleotides, the CDR3 is TGCGCCAGCAGCCTCCACAGGGGTGGGACTGAAGCTTTCTTT. Amino acid sequence: CASSLHRGGTEAFF.

J is TRBJ1-1 and V is TRBV24-1; D is possibly TRBD1 (5 bases). The CDR3 consists of 12 residues. V was shortened by 5 bases and J by 8 bases, with 11 bases between the two germline ends. CDR1 KGHDR and CDR2 SFDVKD come from the germline V gene. The CDR3 here is CATSAWGGEAFF. In DNA form, the CDR3 reads TGTGCCACCAGTGCCTGGGGGGGGGAAGCTTTCTTT.

The chain employs TRBV6-5 and TRBJ1-1, with D maybe TRBD1 (5 bases). The CDR3 loop spans 14 amino acids. The V and J ends lost 2 bases and 1 base respectively, with 8 bases between them. Germline CDR1 reads MNHEY; CDR2 reads SVGAGI. CDR3 nucleotide sequence: TGTGCCAGCAGTTACCTTACAGGGAACACTGAAGCTTTCTTT. Translated, it gives CASSYLTGNTEAFF.

The V call is TRBV11-2, the J call TRBJ2-7, with TRBD2 matching over 8 bases. Germline trimming cut 2 bases from V and 4 bases from J; bases unmatched to any gene: 7. Germline V CDR1 and CDR2: SGHAT, FQNNGV. The CDR3 runs to 15 residues. This CDR3 is CASSLPAGEAYEQYF. The CDR3 DNA reads as TGTGCCAGCAGCTTACCAGCGGGGGAAGCGTACGAGCAGTACTTC.

The chain recombines TRBV5-5 with TRBJ1-5; 7 bases fit TRBD1. The trim removed 0 bases at V and 7 bases at J, leaving 1 base unmatched. The CDR3 is made up of 13 amino acids. Germline CDR1 SGHKS, CDR2 YYEKEE (reference sequence). The CDR3 sequence is CASSLAGGQPQHF. Here the CDR3 DNA reads TGTGCCAGCAGCTTGGCAGGGGGGCAGCCCCAGCATTTT.

This chain joins TRBV6-2 or TRBV6-3 and TRBJ1-2; D gene uncertain. Germline assignment: CDR1 MNHEY and CDR2 SVGEGT. This CDR3 has 11 residues. Trimming removed 0 bases from V and 11 bases from J, with 7 bases in between. The CDR3: CASSYSDTYTF. CDR3 DNA sequence: TGTGCCAGCAGTTACTCTGACACATACACCTTC.

This clone was counted once. The rearrangement links TRBV5-3 to TRBJ1-5; 7 bases agree with TRBD1. TRBV5-3 is an ORF for which the function is uncertain. The CDR3 runs 17 residues. Trimming at V came to 8 bases and at J to 0 bases, leaving 14 bases not matched to a gene. The CDR3 protein is CASPDRSGQSSNQPQHF. DNA of the CDR3: TGTGCCAGCCCGGACCGGTCGGGACAGTCTAGCAATCAGCCCCAGCATTTT.

This chain joins TRBV7-2 and TRBJ2-3; D not certain. Trimming left V 0 bases short and J 6 bases short, with 13 bases between. Per the germline V gene, CDR1 is SGHTA and CDR2 is FQGNSA. The CDR3 loop spans 15 amino acids. The CDR3 DNA reads as TGTGCCAGCAGCTTAGCGACCCCGCGGTTTGATACGCAGTATTTT. Translation gives CASSLATPRFDTQYF.

The chain employs TRBV11-3 and TRBJ2-7; 9 bases align to TRBD2. Per germline, CDR1 SGHNT and CDR2 YENEEA. The CDR3 consists of 15 residues. Trimming cost V 5 bases and J 0 bases; bases outside gene matches: 5. Written as DNA, the CDR3 is TGTGCCAGCAGCCCAGTAGCGGGAGACTCCTACGAGCAGTACTTC. Protein product: CASSPVAGDSYEQYF. Full variable domain (rest looked up from reference TRBV11-3 and TRBJ2-7): EAGVVQSPRYKIIEKKQPVAFWCNPISGHNTLYWYLQNLGQGPELLIRYENEEAVDDSQLPKDRFSAERLKGVDSTLKIQPAELGDSAVYLCASSPVAGDSYEQYFGPGTRLTVT.

The gene calls are TRBV6-5 and TRBJ2-5; D gene unclear. Trimming took off 6 bases at V and 5 bases at J, with 13 bases between the two ends. This CDR3 has 13 amino acids. CDR1 and CDR2 (germline): MNHEY, SVGAGI. DNA for the CDR3: TGTGCCAGCAGCTTGACACGACGGGAGACCCAGTACTTC. Translated, it gives CASSLTRRETQYF.

The chain uses TRBV5-1 and TRBJ2-5, with D possibly being TRBD1 (5 bases). Per the germline V gene, CDR1 is SGHRS and CDR2 is YFSETQ. This CDR3 region has 14 residues. V was shortened by 4 bases and J by 5 bases, with 15 bases between the two germline ends. CDR3 nucleotides: TGCGCCAGCAGCAACCAGGGAAGTCGGGAGACCCAGTACTTC. It yields the protein CASSNQGSRETQYF.

In nucleotides, the CDR3 is TGTGCCAGCAGCCGGGACATCCGCACAGATACGCAGTATTTT. Translated, it gives CASSRDIRTDTQYF. The chain couples TRBV6-2 or TRBV6-3 to TRBJ2-3, with TRBD1 as a possible D gene (6 bases). V was clipped by 6 bases and J by 1 base, with 11 bases between them. Germline-derived CDR1 and CDR2 are MNHEY and SVGEGT. The CDR3 spans 14 residues.

This clone was detected once. The J gene is TRBJ1-1, the V gene TRBV5-1, with D possibly TRBD1 on 6 matching bases. The V end lost 1 base, the J end lost 4 bases, and 14 bases lay between the germline ends. CDR1 is SGHRS and CDR2 is YFSETQ in the germline V gene. The CDR3 contains 15 residues. Here the CDR3 DNA reads TGCGCCAGCAGCTTGAAGGCCCAGGGGCCCACTGAAGCTTTCTTT. It is translated as CASSLKAQGPTEAFF.

The chain joins TRBV15 to TRBJ1-2; possible D gene TRBD1, 6 bases. The CDR3 covers 13 residues. CDR1 is LNHNV, CDR2 YYDKDF, per germline (reference sequence). V lost 1 base and J lost 7, with 10 bases in between. The CDR3 bases are TGTGCCACCAGCAGAGTTGTAGGGGGTGGCTACACCTTC. Amino acid sequence: CATSRVVGGGYTF.

The CDR3, as DNA: TGCGCCAGCAGCTTGGACGGGACAGGTCCTTCACCCCTCCACTTT. Its translation: CASSLDGTGPSPLHF. The chain joins TRBV5-1 to TRBJ1-6; 8 bases are a match to TRBD1. The V and J ends lost 0 bases and 9 bases, in that order; junction bases with no gene match: 5. This CDR3 contains 15 residues. The germline gives CDR1 SGHRS, CDR2 YFSETQ. The full variable domain, with the rest looked up from reference TRBV5-1 and TRBJ1-6, is KAGVTQTPRYLIKTRGQQVTLSCSPISGHRSVSWYQQTPGQGLQFLFEYFSETQRNKGNFPGRFSGRQFSNSRSEMNVSTLELGDSALYLCASSLDGTGPSPLHFGNGTRLTVT.

This clone was counted once. The chain has TRBV6-2 or TRBV6-3 and TRBJ2-7, with 8 bases matching TRBD1. This CDR3 region has 13 residues. Germline-derived CDR1 and CDR2 are MNHEY and SVGEGT. V was pared by 3 bases and J by 6 bases, with 4 bases of the junction left unmatched. The CDR3 DNA follows: TGTGCCAGCAGTTATTTACAGGGGGTCGAGCAGTACTTC. This sequence encodes CASSYLQGVEQYF.

The chain carries TRBV2 and TRBJ1-5, with 8 bases fitting TRBD1. CDR1 and CDR2 from the germline V gene are SNHLY and FYNNEI. The CDR3 covers 14 residues. Losses at the gene ends were 5 bases for V and 5 bases for J; bases not matched to a gene: 5. Here the CDR3 DNA reads TGTGCCAGCAGTTCCGACAGGGGTGATCAGCCCCAGCATTTT. Its translation: CASSSDRGDQPQHF. The variable domain in full, completed from reference TRBV2 and TRBJ1-5, reads EPEVTQTPSHQVTQMGQEVILRCVPISNHLYFYWYRQILGQKVEFLVSFYNNEISEKSEIFDDQFSVERPDGSNFTLKIRSTKLEDSAMYFCASSSDRGDQPQHFGDGTRLSIL.

The rearrangement uses TRBV6-2 or TRBV6-3 and TRBJ2-5; tentative D call: TRBD2 (5 bases). Germline V gene lookup returns CDR1 MNHEY and CDR2 SVGEGT. There are 14 residues in the CDR3. V lost 6 bases and J lost 5, with 16 bases in between. The CDR3 reads CASSYTSRHETQYF. The CDR3 DNA reads as TGTGCCAGCAGCTATACTAGTAGGCACGAGACCCAGTACTTC.

V is TRBV5-8 and J is TRBJ1-5, with 10 positions matching TRBD1. The CDR3 has 14 amino acids. Germline V gene sequence: CDR1 SGHTS, CDR2 YDEGEE. Trimming removed 2 bases from V and 6 bases from J; junction bases left unmatched: 2. CDR3 residues: CASSFGQGGQPQHF. The CDR3 coding sequence is TGTGCCAGCAGCTTCGGACAGGGGGGTCAGCCCCAGCATTTT.

Only one count was recorded for this clone. This chain joins TRBV7-6 and TRBJ2-5; TRBD1 matches at 11 bases. The CDR3 consists of 15 residues. V lost 6 bases to trimming and J lost 3 bases; unmatched junction nucleotides: 6. The germline V gene encodes CDR1 SGHVS and CDR2 FNYEAQ. CDR3 region: CASRPWTGGEETQYF. The CDR3 nucleotides are TGTGCCAGCAGACCATGGACAGGGGGCGAAGAGACCCAGTACTTC.